This TCR beta chain comes out of a study of tumor-infiltrating lymphocytes in primary liver carcinoma. Overall study context: The study included patients who were men and women aged 30 to 69 years. Lesions, classed as T1-T3 N0M0, spanned about 4.2 to 10 cm across. Broader study findings: Blood had a significantly lower top-250-clone fraction than tumors did (p = 0.039).

Unsorted bulk tissue of about 20-30 mg yielded co-extracted RNA and DNA. Those patients suffered from chronic HBV infection and were treatment-naive. This CDR3 comprises 15 residues. Per germline, CDR1 SGHNT and CDR2 YYREEE (reference sequence). Comment on this clonotype: Its antigen is not known. A read error may account for a junction end that differs from germline.

Constant-region priming of around 530 ng total RNA yielded TCR beta cDNA. Libraries covering TCR beta were generated through three nested multiplex PCR rounds (using a slightly modified ARM-PCR). TRBV1-TRBV30 forward primers paired with a C-beta reverse primer were used in the first two PCR rounds, which ran about 11 cycles each. From the multiplex PCR reads, TCRdb called clonotypes with MiXCR, one entry per CDR3 protein. The data show about 210,000 distinct CDR3 sequences, around four fifths seen once. The sequenced sample was tumor tissue from primary liver carcinoma. The receptor was isolated from a man aged 35 to 55 with primary liver carcinoma and hepatitis B virus infection. This chain links TRBV5-4 with TRBJ1-2, with D maybe TRBD1 (5 bases). The CDR3 DNA reads as TGTGCCAGCAACCTAACCTCCGGGGGAAGTTATGGGTACACCTTC. Its translation: CASNLTSGGSYGYTF.